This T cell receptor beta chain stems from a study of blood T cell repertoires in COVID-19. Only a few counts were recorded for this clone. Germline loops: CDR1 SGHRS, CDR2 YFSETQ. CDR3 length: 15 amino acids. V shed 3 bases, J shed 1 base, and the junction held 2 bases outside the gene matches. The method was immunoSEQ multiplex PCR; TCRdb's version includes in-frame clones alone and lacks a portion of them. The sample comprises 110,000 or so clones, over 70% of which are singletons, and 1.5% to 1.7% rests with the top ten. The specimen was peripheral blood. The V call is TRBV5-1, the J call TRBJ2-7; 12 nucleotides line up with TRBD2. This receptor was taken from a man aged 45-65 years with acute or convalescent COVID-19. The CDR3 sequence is CASSYTSGGSYEQYF. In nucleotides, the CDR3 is TGCGCCAGCAGCTATACTAGCGGGGGGTCCTACGAGCAGTACTTC.